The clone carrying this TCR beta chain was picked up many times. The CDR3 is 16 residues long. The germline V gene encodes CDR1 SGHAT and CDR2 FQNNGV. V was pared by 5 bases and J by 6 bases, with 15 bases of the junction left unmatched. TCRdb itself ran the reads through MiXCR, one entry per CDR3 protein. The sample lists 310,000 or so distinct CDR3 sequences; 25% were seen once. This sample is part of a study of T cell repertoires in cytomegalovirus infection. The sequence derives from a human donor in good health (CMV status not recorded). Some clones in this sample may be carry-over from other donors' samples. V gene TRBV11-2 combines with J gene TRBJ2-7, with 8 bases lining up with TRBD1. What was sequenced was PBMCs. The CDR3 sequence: CASSRAITGQGGEQYF. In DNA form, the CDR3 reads TGTGCCAGCAGCAGGGCAATAACCGGACAGGGTGGCGAGCAGTACTTC.